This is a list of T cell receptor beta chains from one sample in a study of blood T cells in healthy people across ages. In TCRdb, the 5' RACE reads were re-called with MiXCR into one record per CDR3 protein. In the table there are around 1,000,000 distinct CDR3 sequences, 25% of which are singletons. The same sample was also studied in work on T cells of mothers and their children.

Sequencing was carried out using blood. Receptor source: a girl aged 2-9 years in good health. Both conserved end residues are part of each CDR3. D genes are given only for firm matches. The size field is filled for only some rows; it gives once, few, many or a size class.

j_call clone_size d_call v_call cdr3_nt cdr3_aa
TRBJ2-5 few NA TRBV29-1 TGCAGCGGGGCCGGCCTTCTACAAGAGACCCAGTACTTC CSGAGLLQETQYF
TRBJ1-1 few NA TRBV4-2 TGTGCCAGCAGCCAACCTCCCGGGGGGGCTGTTGAAGCTTTCTTT CASSQPPGGAVEAFF
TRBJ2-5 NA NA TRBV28 TGTGCCAGCAGTTTCGTCCGGAGCCTGTCGACCCAGTACTTC CASSFVRSLSTQYF
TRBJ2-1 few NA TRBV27 TGTGCCAGCAGTTACACTTTTAATGAGCAGTTCTTC CASSYTFNEQFF
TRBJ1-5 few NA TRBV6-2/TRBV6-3 TGTGCCAGCAGTTACCGAGTTACAGGTCAGCCCCAGCATTTT CASSYRVTGQPQHF
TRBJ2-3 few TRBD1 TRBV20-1 TGCAGTGCTAGAGGTGGACAGGTTGTTTACACAGATACGCAGTATTTT CSARGGQVVYTDTQYF
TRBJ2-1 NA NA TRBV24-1 TGTGCCACCAGTGTTCTGGGGGATGAGCAGTTCTTC CATSVLGDEQFF
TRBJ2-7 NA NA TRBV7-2 TGTGCCAGCAGCTCCCCGGAGAACCCCTACGAGCAGTACTTC CASSSPENPYEQYF
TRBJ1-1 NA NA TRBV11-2 TGTGCCAGCAGCACATCGACCCTGAACACTGAAGCTTTCTTT CASSTSTLNTEAFF
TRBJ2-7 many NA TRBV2 TGCGCCAGCAGGGGAACGGACAGCTACGAGCAGTACTTC CASRGTDSYEQYF
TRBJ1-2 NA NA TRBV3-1 TGTGCCAGCAGCCCTAATGGGCTATCCTGCACCTTC CASSPNGLSCTF
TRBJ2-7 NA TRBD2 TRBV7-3 TGTGCCAGCAGCCCTAGCGGGGGAGGAACCTACGAGCAGTACTTC CASSPSGGGTYEQYF
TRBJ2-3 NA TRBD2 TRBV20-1 TGCAGTGCTAGAGCACCTAGCGGGGGGCCTTCTATAAAAGATACGCAGTATTTT CSARAPSGGPSIKDTQYF
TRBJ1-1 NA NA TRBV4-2 TGTGCCAGCAGCCAAGGACCCAGGGAGTGCGGCACTGAAGCTTTCTTT CASSQGPRECGTEAFF
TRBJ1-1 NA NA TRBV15 TGTGCCACCAGCGGACAGTTGAACACTGAAGCTTTCTTT CATSGQLNTEAFF
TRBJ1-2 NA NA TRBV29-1 TGCAGCGTTGTTAGGGAAAACTATGGCTACACCTTC CSVVRENYGYTF
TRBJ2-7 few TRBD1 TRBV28 TGTGCCAGCAGCCGGGACAGGGGCCACGAGCAGTACTTC CASSRDRGHEQYF
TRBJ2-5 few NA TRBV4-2 TGTGCCAGCAGCCACCCGGGATCCCCGTTGTCCCAGTACTTC CASSHPGSPLSQYF
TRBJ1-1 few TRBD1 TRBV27 TGTGCCAGCAGTGCAACAGGGGGCCTAGCTTTCTTT CASSATGGLAFF
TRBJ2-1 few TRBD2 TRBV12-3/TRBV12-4 TGTGCCAGCAGCCCGGGACTAGCGTTTGAGCAGTTCTTC CASSPGLAFEQFF
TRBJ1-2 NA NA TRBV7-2 TGTGCCAGCAGCTGGGGATCCGGGAATGGCTACACCTTC CASSWGSGNGYTF
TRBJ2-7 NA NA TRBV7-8 TGTGCCAGCGCGGCGTCCCCTTCCGAGCAGTACTTC CASAASPSEQYF
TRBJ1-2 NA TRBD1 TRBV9 TGTGCCAGCAGCGGTGGACAGGGTTACGGAGGCTACACCTTC CASSGGQGYGGYTF
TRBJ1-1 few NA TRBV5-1 TGCGCCAGCAGCCGACGGATGCAGAACACTGAAGCTTTCTTT CASSRRMQNTEAFF
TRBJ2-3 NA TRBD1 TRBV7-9 TGTGCCAGCAGCGGCGGGGGACAGGGGATCGCAGATACGCAGTATTTT CASSGGGQGIADTQYF
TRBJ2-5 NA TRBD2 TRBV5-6 TGTGCCAGCAGCTTATTAGCGGGAGACGATGAGACCCAGTACTTC CASSLLAGDDETQYF
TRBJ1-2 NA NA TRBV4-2 TGTGCCAGCAGCCAAGAAGGGACACGTAGGGCGGCAGGGGGCTACACCTTC CASSQEGTRRAAGGYTF
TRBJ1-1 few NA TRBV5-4 TGTGCCAGCAGCCAACTGGACGATAACACTGAAGCTTTCTTT CASSQLDDNTEAFF
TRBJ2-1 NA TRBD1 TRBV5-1 TGCGCCAGCAGCTTGGTGACAGGGGTCTACAATGAGCAGTTCTTC CASSLVTGVYNEQFF
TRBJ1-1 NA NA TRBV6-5 TGTGCCAGCAGTCTTGCTTCGGGGTTGAAGAACACTGAAGCTTTCTTT CASSLASGLKNTEAFF
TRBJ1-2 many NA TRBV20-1 TGCAGTGCTAGAGCCATTGGGGCAGAGAACCTCTATGGCTACACCTTC CSARAIGAENLYGYTF
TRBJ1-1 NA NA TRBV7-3 TGTGCCAGCAGCTTAAGTGCACACCTTGAAGCTTTCTTT CASSLSAHLEAFF